The text below deals with one TCR beta chain. The V end was cut by 2 bases, the J end by 0 bases, with 14 bases between. Germline CDR1 and CDR2: SNHLY and FYNNEI. CDR3 length: 17 residues. The assay was immunoSEQ multiplex PCR, and TCRdb's table has in-frame clones only and misses some. The table shows almost 550,000 clones, with around 78% occurring only once. This entry is derived from a study of shared T cell receptors in the human thymus. The sample also formed part of further work on human thymus T cells. This second study notes: The study used thymus tissue resected during corrective heart surgery. Thymic and blood repertoires seemed to favor certain V and J genes.

V and J are TRBV2 and TRBJ2-4, with D perhaps matching TRBD2 (5 bases). This TCR was sampled from a boy under three years old with a congenital heart defect. The specimen was thymocytes. The CDR3 loop reads CASSEPQRGQAKNIQYF. Here the CDR3 DNA reads TGTGCCAGCAGTGAACCCCAGCGAGGGCAAGCCAAAAACATTCAGTACTTC.